What follows are 5 T cell receptor beta chains derived from one specimen sequenced in a study of control samples from healthy donors and cancer patients. Data came from immunoSEQ multiplex PCR; TCRdb stores just in-frame clones and leaves some out. The repertoire consists of roughly 170,000 clones, with approximately 94% occurring once and the leading ten covering approximately 1.4%. The sample was blood. Every receptor here comes from a woman between 18 and 29 years old in good health.

In its sample, this clone was seen a few times. The genes are TRBV2 and TRBJ2-7, with 12 bases fitting TRBD2. V lost 4 bases to trimming and J lost 2 bases; unmatched junction nucleotides: 15. This CDR3 has 19 residues. The germline CDR1 and CDR2 sequences are SNHLY and FYNNEI. The CDR3, as DNA: TGTGCCAGCAGTGGCCCCTCCCTAGCGGGGGGGTTTGGAGCCTACGAGCAGTACTTC. Translated, it gives CASSGPSLAGGFGAYEQYF.

The CDR3 DNA reads as TGTGCCAGCAGCTTACGCCATTCCGGACAGGGGTACACAGATACGCAGTATTTT. This codes for CASSLRHSGQGYTDTQYF. The rearrangement joins TRBV5-5 to TRBJ2-3; 9 bases map to TRBD1. V shed 2 bases and J 2 bases; nucleotides not matched to a gene: 12. CDR3 length equals 18 residues. Per germline, CDR1 SGHKS and CDR2 YYEKEE (reference sequence).

This clone is medium-sized within its sample. This chain links TRBV7-2 with TRBJ1-5; possibly TRBD1 for D (5 bases). The germline V gene has CDR1 SGHTA and CDR2 FQGNSA. This CDR3 contains 15 residues. Deletions cut 5 bases from V and 0 bases from J, with 11 bases between. The CDR3, as DNA: TGTGCCAGCAGCACAGACAGTTATAGCAATCAGCCCCAGCATTTT. It yields the protein CASSTDSYSNQPQHF.

This chain links TRBV29-1 with TRBJ1-4; a weak D match, TRBD1 (5 bases). This CDR3 comprises 14 residues. Germline V gene lookup returns CDR1 SQVTM and CDR2 ANQGSEA. Trimming cost V 4 bases and J 0 bases, with 9 bases left between them. Written as DNA, the CDR3 is TGCAGCGTTGGATCGGGGGCAACTAATGAAAAACTGTTTTTT. Translating gives CSVGSGATNEKLFF.

The V and J genes are TRBV7-2 and TRBJ1-2; D perhaps matches TRBD1 (5 bases). Germline lookup yields CDR1 SGHTA and CDR2 FQGNSA. This CDR3 spans 13 amino acids. Trimming left V 0 bases short and J 9 bases short, with 11 bases between. Here the CDR3 DNA reads TGTGCCAGCAGCTTAGCGCAGAGGGGAAGCTACACCTTC. Translating gives CASSLAQRGSYTF.